These T cell receptor beta chains were read from a single sample in a study of vaccination and CD4 T cells after COVID-19. Each CDR3 protein is one row after TCRdb ran MiXCR on the PCR reads. The sample records about 20,000 distinct CDR3 sequences, around 50% being singletons. These TCRs' antigens remain unknown. Sample: CD4+ T cells from blood, cultured in vitro. The source is a human donor who had recovered from COVID-19. Both conserved end residues are part of each CDR3. A D gene is named only where the DNA matches it firmly. The listing skips clone size in some rows; elsewhere it reads once, few, many or a size class.

TRBV6-5	NA	NA	TRBJ1-6	TGTGCCAGCAGTTACTCTACAGCAGCCTATAATTCACCCCTCCACTTT	CASSYSTAAYNSPLHF
TRBV20-1	TRBD2	NA	TRBJ2-1	TGCAGTGCTAGAGATCCAGGGAGCGGGAGGGCAGCAGATGAGCAGTTCTTC	CSARDPGSGRAADEQFF
TRBV20-1	TRBD1	few	TRBJ2-7	TGCAGTGCGGAGGACCGGGACAGACTCTACGAGCAGTACTTC	CSAEDRDRLYEQYF
TRBV7-6	NA	few	TRBJ2-7	TGTGCCAGCAGCTTAATCTTAGGAGGCGACGAGCAGTACTTC	CASSLILGGDEQYF
TRBV20-1	NA	NA	TRBJ2-2	TGCAGTGCTAGAAGTCAAAGGGACACCGGGGAGCTGTTTTTT	CSARSQRDTGELFF
TRBV2	TRBD1	few	TRBJ2-3	TGTGCCAGCAGTTTACGGACAGGGAAGAGCACAGATACGCAGTATTTT	CASSLRTGKSTDTQYF
TRBV27	TRBD2	NA	TRBJ2-5	TGTGCCAGCAGGCGTTACGGGACTAGCGAAGAGACCCAGTACTTC	CASRRYGTSEETQYF
TRBV6-5	NA	NA	TRBJ2-3	TGTGCCAGCAGTTACTCGATAGGCCAGGATACGCAGTATTTT	CASSYSIGQDTQYF
TRBV20-1	TRBD1	NA	TRBJ1-2	TGCAGTGCTACCCCGGGACAGGGAAGTGGCTACACCTTC	CSATPGQGSGYTF
TRBV19	NA	NA	TRBJ2-1	TGTGCCAGTAGTATAGGGACTAACAATGAGCAGTTCTTC	CASSIGTNNEQFF
TRBV7-8	NA	few	TRBJ1-6	TGTGCCAGCAGCTTATACTTTACCGATTCACCCCTCCACTTT	CASSLYFTDSPLHF
TRBV20-1	NA	NA	TRBJ2-1	TGCAGTGCTAGAGAAAGAGCGGGTTCCTCCTACAATGAGCAGTTCTTC	CSARERAGSSYNEQFF
TRBV7-9	NA	few	TRBJ2-5	TGTGCCAGCAGGGAGGGGCAGACCCAGTACTTC	CASREGQTQYF
TRBV6-1	NA	NA	TRBJ2-7	TGTGCCAGCAGCCGAACATCCATATTGGGAGCCCTCGACGAGCAGTACTTC	CASSRTSILGALDEQYF
TRBV12-2	NA	NA	TRBJ1-5	TGTGCAAGTCGCTTAGAGGCATCGGTTTGGTCCCAGCATTTT	CASRLEASVWSQHF
TRBV19	TRBD1	few	TRBJ1-3	TGTGCCAGTAGTATGACAGGGGGTGGAAACACCATATATTTT	CASSMTGGGNTIYF
TRBV5-1	TRBD1	NA	TRBJ1-1	TGCGCCAGCAGCTTGGCCGGGACAGCTAAGAACACTGAAGCTTTCTTT	CASSLAGTAKNTEAFF
TRBV7-9	TRBD2	few	TRBJ2-1	TGTGCCAGCAGCCGGGTACTAGCGGGGGACAATGAGCAGTTCTTC	CASSRVLAGDNEQFF
TRBV6-5	TRBD1	NA	TRBJ2-7	TGTACCAGCAGTTACAGGGGACCGTTAACCTACGAGCAGTACTTC	CTSSYRGPLTYEQYF
TRBV9	TRBD1	NA	TRBJ2-7	TGTGCCAGCAGCGTGGCCGGGACAGCCTCCTACGAGCAGTACTTC	CASSVAGTASYEQYF
TRBV2	TRBD2	NA	TRBJ2-5	TGTGCCAGCAGGACCTTAGCGGGAGCAGAGACCCAGTACTTC	CASRTLAGAETQYF
TRBV4-2	NA	NA	TRBJ1-3	TGTGCCAGCAGCCAAGAGTGGGGTTCGGGAAACACCATATATTTT	CASSQEWGSGNTIYF
TRBV19	NA	NA	TRBJ2-3	TGTGCCAGTCAGAGGGTCGGACAGTCTCGCACAGATACGCAGTATTTT	CASQRVGQSRTDTQYF
TRBV10-3	TRBD1	NA	TRBJ2-2	TGTGCCATCAGGGGACAGTTCGGGGAGCTGTTTTTT	CAIRGQFGELFF
TRBV11-3	NA	NA	TRBJ2-5	TGTGCCAGCAGCGAGGGGGGAGAGACCCAGTACTTC	CASSEGGETQYF
TRBV18	TRBD1	NA	TRBJ1-1	TGTGCCAGCTCACGGCCACGCGGACAGGGGTCGAGCAACACTGAAGCTTTCTTT	CASSRPRGQGSSNTEAFF
TRBV19	NA	NA	TRBJ1-2	TGTGCCAGTAGAAACAGCATTAACTATGGCTACACCTTC	CASRNSINYGYTF
TRBV7-3	NA	NA	TRBJ2-7	TGTGCCAGCAGCCTCGGCCCTACTACCTACGAGCAGTACTTC	CASSLGPTTYEQYF
TRBV7-2	NA	NA	TRBJ1-2	TGTGCCAGCAGCTTAGGGGGGACTAACTATGGCTACACCTTC	CASSLGGTNYGYTF
TRBV6-1	NA	NA	TRBJ2-3	TGTGCCAGCAGTGAACGCCTCGGGGGTACTAGCACAGATACGCAGTATTTT	CASSERLGGTSTDTQYF
TRBV20-1	NA	NA	TRBJ2-3	TGCAGTGCCCGTCACCAGAGCACAGATACGCAGTATTTT	CSARHQSTDTQYF
TRBV11-2	TRBD1	NA	TRBJ2-2	TGTGCCAGCAGTTGGGACAGTGGCGACACCGGGGAGCTGTTTTTT	CASSWDSGDTGELFF
TRBV24-1	NA	few	TRBJ2-3	TGTGCCACCAGTAGTCCTACAGAAACTAGCACAGATACGCAGTATTTT	CATSSPTETSTDTQYF
TRBV7-9	TRBD1	NA	TRBJ2-1	TGTGCCAGCAGCCAAAGGCCGGGACAGGGGCGCCCTGAGCAGTTCTTC	CASSQRPGQGRPEQFF
TRBV25-1	NA	NA	TRBJ2-7	TGTGCCAGCAGTGAATTTGAGCGAGACCAGGAGAGCGAGCAGTACTTC	CASSEFERDQESEQYF
TRBV6-5	TRBD1	few	TRBJ1-2	TGTGCCAGCAGTTACTCGGGGACAGACTATGGCTACACCTTC	CASSYSGTDYGYTF
TRBV6-1	TRBD1	few	TRBJ1-2	TGTGCCAGCAGTCGGGACAGGGGGCAATATGGCTACACCTTC	CASSRDRGQYGYTF
TRBV5-1	TRBD1	few	TRBJ1-2	TGCGCCAGTTCACAGGGGACCTATGGCTACACCTTC	CASSQGTYGYTF
TRBV4-2	TRBD1	NA	TRBJ1-2	TGTGCCAGCAGCCAAGAATCTTCCGGGACAGTTAACTATGGCTACACCTTC	CASSQESSGTVNYGYTF
TRBV5-1	TRBD1	NA	TRBJ1-6	TGCGCCAGCAGCTGGACAGGGCCCAGCTCCTATAATTCACCCCTCCACTTT	CASSWTGPSSYNSPLHF
TRBV28	NA	NA	TRBJ1-2	TGTGCCAGCAGTTTTGGAGGTTCCAACGGGGGCTATGGCTACACCTTC	CASSFGGSNGGYGYTF
TRBV7-3	NA	NA	TRBJ2-3	TGTGCCAGCAGCTTATATGCGGATACGCAGTATTTT	CASSLYADTQYF
TRBV19	TRBD1	NA	TRBJ1-2	TGTGCCAGTAGTGCTATGAAAACAGGGGATCTCTATGGCTACACCTTC	CASSAMKTGDLYGYTF
TRBV11-2	NA	few	TRBJ2-7	TGTGCCAGCAGCCCCCTGGGGCCTCAGTACTTC	CASSPLGPQYF
TRBV7-9	TRBD2	few	TRBJ2-7	TGTGCCAGCAGCTTAGGGACTAGCGGGACCTACGAGCAGTACTTC	CASSLGTSGTYEQYF
TRBV18	NA	NA	TRBJ1-2	TGTGCCAGCTCACCACCCTCAGGGATTGGCTACACCTTC	CASSPPSGIGYTF
TRBV6-2/TRBV6-3	NA	few	TRBJ2-7	TGTGCCAGCAGGGGGGTTGGCAGGGGCTACGAGCAGTACTTC	CASRGVGRGYEQYF
TRBV20-1	TRBD2	NA	TRBJ2-1	TGCAGTGCAAAGAATAGCGGGGGGTACAATGAGCAGTTCTTC	CSAKNSGGYNEQFF
TRBV18	NA	NA	TRBJ2-5	TGTGCCAGCTCACCGAGGACAGCCAAAGAGACCCAGTACTTC	CASSPRTAKETQYF
TRBV5-1	NA	NA	TRBJ1-1	TGCGCCAGCAGCTTGCAAGGGCACACTGAAGCTTTCTTT	CASSLQGHTEAFF
TRBV12-3/TRBV12-4	TRBD2	once	TRBJ2-1	TGTACCAGCAGTTTAGCGGTGGTAGCGGGAGGGCAGCAGTTCTTC	CTSSLAVVAGGQQFF
TRBV19	NA	few	TRBJ1-6	TGTGCCAGTAGTGTAACAGGTCCAGGGGATTCACCCCTCCACTTT	CASSVTGPGDSPLHF
TRBV12-3/TRBV12-4	TRBD1	NA	TRBJ2-7	TGTGCCAGCAGTTTAAAGGCCTTTGGCTCCCCGGGACAGGGCTCTAGCGAGCAGTACTTC	CASSLKAFGSPGQGSSEQYF
TRBV6-2/TRBV6-3	TRBD1	NA	TRBJ2-5	TGTGCCAGCAGTTACGCGTACCTGACAGGGACCCAAGAGACCCAGTACTTC	CASSYAYLTGTQETQYF
TRBV20-1	TRBD2	NA	TRBJ2-3	TGCAGTGCTAGTCCCACTAGCGGAGCGGTAACAGATACGCAGTATTTT	CSASPTSGAVTDTQYF
TRBV7-2	TRBD1	NA	TRBJ2-5	TGTGCCAGCAGCTCCCAGCTAGGGGGCCGAGAGACCCAGTACTTC	CASSSQLGGRETQYF
TRBV27	TRBD2	NA	TRBJ2-3	TGTGCCAGCAGTTTATCGACTAGCGGGAGTGGCACAGATACGCAGTATTTT	CASSLSTSGSGTDTQYF
TRBV6-1	NA	NA	TRBJ2-4	TGTGCCAGCAGCGCTACGTATGGGGACGTGGGGACGGAGAACATTCAGTACTTC	CASSATYGDVGTENIQYF
TRBV29-1	NA	NA	TRBJ2-3	TGCAGCGTTGATGAAGGCAGGGCGGGAGATACGCAGTATTTT	CSVDEGRAGDTQYF